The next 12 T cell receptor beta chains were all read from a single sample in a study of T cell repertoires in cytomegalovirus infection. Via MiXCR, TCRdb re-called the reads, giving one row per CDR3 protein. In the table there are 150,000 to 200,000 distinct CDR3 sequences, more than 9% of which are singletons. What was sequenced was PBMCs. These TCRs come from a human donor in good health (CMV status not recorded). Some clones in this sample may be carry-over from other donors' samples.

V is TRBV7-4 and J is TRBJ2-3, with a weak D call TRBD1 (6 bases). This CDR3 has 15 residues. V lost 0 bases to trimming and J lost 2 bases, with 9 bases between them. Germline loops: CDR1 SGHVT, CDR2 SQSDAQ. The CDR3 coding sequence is TGTGCCAGCAGCTTAGCGGGGGCCCACACAGATACGCAGTATTTT. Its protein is CASSLAGAHTDTQYF.

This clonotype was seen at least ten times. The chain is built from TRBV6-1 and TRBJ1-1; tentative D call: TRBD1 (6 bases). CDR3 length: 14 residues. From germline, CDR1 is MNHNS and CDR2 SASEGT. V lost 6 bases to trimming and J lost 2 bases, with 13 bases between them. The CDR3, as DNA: TGTGCCAGCAGATCGGGGACAAAAAACACTGAAGCTTTCTTT. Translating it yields CASRSGTKNTEAFF.

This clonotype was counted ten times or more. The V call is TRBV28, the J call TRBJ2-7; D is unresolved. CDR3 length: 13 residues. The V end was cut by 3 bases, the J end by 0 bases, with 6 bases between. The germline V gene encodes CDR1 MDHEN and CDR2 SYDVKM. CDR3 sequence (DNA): TGTGCCAGCAGTTTTACAGCCTCCTACGAGCAGTACTTC. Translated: CASSFTASYEQYF.

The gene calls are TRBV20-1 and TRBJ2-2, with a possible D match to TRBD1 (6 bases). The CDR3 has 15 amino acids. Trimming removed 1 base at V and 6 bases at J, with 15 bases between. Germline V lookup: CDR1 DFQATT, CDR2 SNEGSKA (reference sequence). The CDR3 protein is CSARAQAGVAGELFF. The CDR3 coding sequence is TGCAGTGCTAGAGCTCAGGCAGGGGTCGCCGGGGAGCTGTTTTTT.

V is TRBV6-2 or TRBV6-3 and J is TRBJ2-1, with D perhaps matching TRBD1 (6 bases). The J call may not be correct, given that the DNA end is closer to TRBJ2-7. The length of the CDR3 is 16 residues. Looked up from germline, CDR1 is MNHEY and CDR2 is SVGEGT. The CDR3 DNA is TGTGCCAGCAGTTACGCGAACAGGGCCACTTACAATGAGCAGTACTTC. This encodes CASSYANRATYNEQYF.

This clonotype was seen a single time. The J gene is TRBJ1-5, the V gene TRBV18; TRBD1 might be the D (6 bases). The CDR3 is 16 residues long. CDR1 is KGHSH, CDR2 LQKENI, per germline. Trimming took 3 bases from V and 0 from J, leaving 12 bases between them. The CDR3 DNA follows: TGTGCCAGCTCACCCCCGGGACAAAATAGCAATCAGCCCCAGCATTTT. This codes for CASSPPGQNSNQPQHF. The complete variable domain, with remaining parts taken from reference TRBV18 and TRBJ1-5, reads NAGVMQNPRHLVRRRGQEARLRCSPMKGHSHVYWYRQLPEEGLKFMVYLQKENIIDESGMPKERFSAEFPKEGPSILRIQQVVRGDSAAYFCASSPPGQNSNQPQHFGDGTRLSIL.

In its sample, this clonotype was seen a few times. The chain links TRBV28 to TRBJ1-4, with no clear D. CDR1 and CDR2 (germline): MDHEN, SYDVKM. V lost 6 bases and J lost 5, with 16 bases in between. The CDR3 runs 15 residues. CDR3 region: CASSRGRGGNEKLFF. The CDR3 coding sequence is TGTGCCAGCAGCCGCGGCCGGGGAGGGAATGAAAAACTGTTTTTT. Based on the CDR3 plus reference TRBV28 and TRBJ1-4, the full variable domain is DVKVTQSSRYLVKRTGEKVFLECVQDMDHENMFWYRQDPGLGLRLIYFSYDVKMKEKGDIPEGYSVSREKKERFSLILESASTNQTSMYLCASSRGRGGNEKLFFGSGTQLSVL.

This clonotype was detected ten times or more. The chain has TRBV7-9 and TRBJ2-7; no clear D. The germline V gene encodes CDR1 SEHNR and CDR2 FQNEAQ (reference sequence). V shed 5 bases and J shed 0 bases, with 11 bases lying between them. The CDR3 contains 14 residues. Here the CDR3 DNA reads TGTGCCAGCAGCCTCCTTGACAACTCCTACGAGCAGTACTTC. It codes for CASSLLDNSYEQYF. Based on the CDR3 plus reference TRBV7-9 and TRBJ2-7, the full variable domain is DTGVSQNPRHKITKRGQNVTFRCDPISEHNRLYWYRQTLGQGPEFLTYFQNEAQLEKSRLLSDRFSAERPKGSFSTLEIQRTEQGDSAMYLCASSLLDNSYEQYFGPGTRLTVT.

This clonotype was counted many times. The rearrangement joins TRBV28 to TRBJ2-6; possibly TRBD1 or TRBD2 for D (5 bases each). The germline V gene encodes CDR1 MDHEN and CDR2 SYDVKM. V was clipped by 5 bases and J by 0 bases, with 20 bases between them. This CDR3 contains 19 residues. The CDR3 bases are TGTGCCAGCAGTACGCCACCGGGACGGCAAAGCTCTGGGGCCAACGTCCTGACTTTC. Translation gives CASSTPPGRQSSGANVLTF.

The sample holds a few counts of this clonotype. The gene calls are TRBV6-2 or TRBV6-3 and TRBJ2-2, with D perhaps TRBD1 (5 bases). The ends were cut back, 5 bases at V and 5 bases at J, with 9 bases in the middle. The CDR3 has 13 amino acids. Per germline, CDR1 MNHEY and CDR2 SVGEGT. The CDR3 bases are TGTGCCAGCAGTGGCCAGGGTACCGGGGAGCTGTTTTTT. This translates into CASSGQGTGELFF.

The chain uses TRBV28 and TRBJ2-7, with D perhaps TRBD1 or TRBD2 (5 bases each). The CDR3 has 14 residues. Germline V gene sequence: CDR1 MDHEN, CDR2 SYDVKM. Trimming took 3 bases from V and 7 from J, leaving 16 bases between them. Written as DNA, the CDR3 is TGTGCCAGCAGTTTGGTTGTTCGGGGCCGGGAGCAGTACTTC. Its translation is CASSLVVRGREQYF.

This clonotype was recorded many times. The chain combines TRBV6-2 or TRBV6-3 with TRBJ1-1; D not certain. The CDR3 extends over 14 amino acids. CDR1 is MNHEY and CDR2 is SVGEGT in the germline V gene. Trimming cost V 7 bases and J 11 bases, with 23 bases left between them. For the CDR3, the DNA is TGTGCCAGCATATTTGGAGAGCGGAGCAAAGTGGCTTTCTTT. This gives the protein CASIFGERSKVAFF.